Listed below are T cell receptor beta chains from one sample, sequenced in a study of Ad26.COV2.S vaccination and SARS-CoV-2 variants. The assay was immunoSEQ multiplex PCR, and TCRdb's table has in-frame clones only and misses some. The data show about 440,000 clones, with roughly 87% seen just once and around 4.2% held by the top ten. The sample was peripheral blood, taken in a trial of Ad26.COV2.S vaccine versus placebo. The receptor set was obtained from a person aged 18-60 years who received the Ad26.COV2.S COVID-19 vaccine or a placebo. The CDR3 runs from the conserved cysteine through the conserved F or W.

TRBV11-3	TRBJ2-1	CASSFDSGNYNEQFF
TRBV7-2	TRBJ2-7	CASSFIAGGGRAYEQYF
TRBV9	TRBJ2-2	CASSVVADSTGELFF
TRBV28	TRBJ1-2	CASRKKVASLYGYTF
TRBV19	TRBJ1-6	CASSNTLQPLHF
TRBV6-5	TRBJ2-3	CASSYQGEYGTDTQYF
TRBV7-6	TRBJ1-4	CASSLGPTGATNEKLFF
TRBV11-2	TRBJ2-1	CASSLGVVDEQFF
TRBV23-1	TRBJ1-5	CASSRTGFGNQPQHF
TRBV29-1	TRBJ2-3	CSVTADTQYF
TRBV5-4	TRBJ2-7	CASTLLDGANEQYF
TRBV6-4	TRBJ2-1	CASSDSPGTGGNEQFF
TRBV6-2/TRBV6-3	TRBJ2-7	CASSYLLEGEQYF
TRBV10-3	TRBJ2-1	CAISDLAGGGHNEQFF
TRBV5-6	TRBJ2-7	CASSLSPSTGYEQYF
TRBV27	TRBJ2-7	CASSLRGYEQYF
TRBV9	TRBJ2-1	CASSDRAGGSYNEQFF
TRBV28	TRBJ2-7	CASSERGRAHEQYF
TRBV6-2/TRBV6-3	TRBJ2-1	CASSSPEFVYEQFF
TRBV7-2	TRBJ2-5	CASSKRQDPETQYF
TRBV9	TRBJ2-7	CASSVGPREASYEQYF
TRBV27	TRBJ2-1	CASKGPIYNEQFF
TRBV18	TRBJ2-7	CASSPAGRSSYEQYF
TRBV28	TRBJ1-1	CASSLLGQVNTEAFF
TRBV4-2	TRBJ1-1	CASSQDRGAAFF
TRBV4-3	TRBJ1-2	CASSQGTSNYGYTF